This is a list of T cell receptor beta chains from one sample in a study of radiotherapy plus CTLA-4 blockade in lung cancer. The method was immunoSEQ multiplex PCR; TCRdb's version includes in-frame clones alone and lacks a portion of them. The sample holds tens of thousands of clones, almost 85% seen once. Sequences were derived from peripheral blood, sampled from a patient treated with radiotherapy plus ipilimumab. All receptors derive from a human donor with non-small cell lung cancer whose response to radiotherapy plus ipilimumab could not be evaluated. Each CDR3 is given with its conserved first and last residue. The D gene is left open where the match is weak. Expanded clones get a size class; other rows say once, few or many, or leave the size out.

d_gene: NA; abundance: NA; v_gene: TRBV6-1; j_gene: TRBJ2-2; CDR3nt: TGTGCCAGCAGTGTTATGTCTTCCGCCGGGGAGCTGTTTTTT; CDR3aa: CASSVMSSAGELFF
d_gene: TRBD1; abundance: NA; v_gene: TRBV7-3; j_gene: TRBJ2-3; CDR3nt: TGTGCCAGCAGGCCGGGACAGGGGACGGATACGCAGTATTTT; CDR3aa: CASRPGQGTDTQYF
d_gene: TRBD1; abundance: NA; v_gene: TRBV15; j_gene: TRBJ2-5; CDR3nt: TGTGCCACCAGCAGAGATCTCCCAGACAGGGGGTACCAAGAGACCCAGTACTTC; CDR3aa: CATSRDLPDRGYQETQYF
d_gene: TRBD1; abundance: NA; v_gene: TRBV6-5; j_gene: TRBJ2-7; CDR3nt: TGTGCCAGCAGTACCTCCGGGACAGGATCCTACGAGCAGTACTTC; CDR3aa: CASSTSGTGSYEQYF
d_gene: TRBD1; abundance: NA; v_gene: TRBV7-2; j_gene: TRBJ2-1; CDR3nt: TGTGCCAGCAGCTACACTCGTCCCACAGGGGGACCTGAGCAGTTCTTC; CDR3aa: CASSYTRPTGGPEQFF
d_gene: NA; abundance: NA; v_gene: TRBV4-3; j_gene: TRBJ1-4; CDR3nt: TGCGCCAGCAGCCGCAGGGATTCAACTAATGAAAAACTGTTTTTT; CDR3aa: CASSRRDSTNEKLFF
d_gene: NA; abundance: NA; v_gene: TRBV9; j_gene: TRBJ2-7; CDR3nt: TGTGCCAGCAGCCCGAGCGCCAGCTACGAGCAGTACTTC; CDR3aa: CASSPSASYEQYF
d_gene: NA; abundance: NA; v_gene: TRBV28; j_gene: TRBJ1-2; CDR3nt: TGTGCCAGCAGTCTCCCTCCGGACTATGGCTACACCTTC; CDR3aa: CASSLPPDYGYTF
d_gene: TRBD1; abundance: NA; v_gene: TRBV7-3; j_gene: TRBJ2-1; CDR3nt: TGTGCCAGCAGTCGACAGGGGGGCACCTACAATGAGCAGTTCTTC; CDR3aa: CASSRQGGTYNEQFF
d_gene: NA; abundance: NA; v_gene: TRBV27; j_gene: TRBJ2-3; CDR3nt: TGTGCCAGCAGTCCCGAGGGTTTCCCCACAGATACGCAGTATTTT; CDR3aa: CASSPEGFPTDTQYF
d_gene: NA; abundance: NA; v_gene: TRBV5-1; j_gene: TRBJ1-3; CDR3nt: TGCGCCAGCAGCTCATCAGGAATTGGAAACACCATATATTTT; CDR3aa: CASSSSGIGNTIYF
d_gene: TRBD2; abundance: NA; v_gene: TRBV5-1; j_gene: TRBJ2-3; CDR3nt: TGCGCCAGCAGCCCTAGCGGGAGTGGCACAGATACGCAGTATTTT; CDR3aa: CASSPSGSGTDTQYF
d_gene: TRBD2; abundance: NA; v_gene: TRBV6-5; j_gene: TRBJ2-3; CDR3nt: TGTGCCAGCAGTTCCCTTCCGGGGGGATTCACAGATACGCAGTATTTT; CDR3aa: CASSSLPGGFTDTQYF
d_gene: NA; abundance: NA; v_gene: TRBV19; j_gene: TRBJ2-1; CDR3nt: TGTGCCAGTAGTATCAGATCAGATTCCTACAATGAGCAGTTCTTC; CDR3aa: CASSIRSDSYNEQFF
d_gene: NA; abundance: NA; v_gene: TRBV28; j_gene: TRBJ2-7; CDR3nt: TGTGCCAGTAAACAGGGACCCTACGAGCAGTACTTC; CDR3aa: CASKQGPYEQYF
d_gene: TRBD2; abundance: NA; v_gene: TRBV4-1; j_gene: TRBJ2-2; CDR3nt: TGCGCCAGCAGCCAAGATCTCGGACTAGCGGGAGGTCGGACCGGGGAGCTGTTTTTT; CDR3aa: CASSQDLGLAGGRTGELFF
d_gene: NA; abundance: NA; v_gene: TRBV4-3; j_gene: TRBJ2-7; CDR3nt: TGCGCCAGCAGCCAAGAGGTACCTCTAGCTGCGTACGAGCAGTACTTC; CDR3aa: CASSQEVPLAAYEQYF
d_gene: NA; abundance: NA; v_gene: TRBV5-4; j_gene: TRBJ1-2; CDR3nt: TGTGCCAGCAGCCAGGCCAACAGGGAAGGAGGAGGCTACACCTTC; CDR3aa: CASSQANREGGGYTF
d_gene: NA; abundance: NA; v_gene: TRBV7-3; j_gene: TRBJ2-2; CDR3nt: TGTGCCAGCAGCCCGGACAGGAACACCGGGGAGCTGTTTTTT; CDR3aa: CASSPDRNTGELFF
d_gene: NA; abundance: NA; v_gene: TRBV6-5; j_gene: TRBJ2-7; CDR3nt: TGTGCCAGCAGGGAAAGGTGGGAGTGGGACTACGAGCAGTACTTC; CDR3aa: CASRERWEWDYEQYF
d_gene: TRBD1; abundance: once; v_gene: TRBV4-1; j_gene: TRBJ1-3; CDR3nt: TGCGCCAGCAGCCAAATCGCCGGGACAGGGAATTCTGGAAACACCATATATTTT; CDR3aa: CASSQIAGTGNSGNTIYF
d_gene: NA; abundance: once; v_gene: TRBV25-1; j_gene: TRBJ1-6; CDR3nt: TGTGCCACCCAAACTACAGGTTATAATTCACCCCTCCACTTT; CDR3aa: CATQTTGYNSPLHF
d_gene: TRBD2; abundance: NA; v_gene: TRBV15; j_gene: TRBJ2-3; CDR3nt: TGTGCCACCAGCCCGGGACTAGCCGCAGGGGGTACGCAGTATTTT; CDR3aa: CATSPGLAAGGTQYF
d_gene: TRBD1; abundance: NA; v_gene: TRBV10-3; j_gene: TRBJ2-2; CDR3nt: TGTGCCATCAGTCCCCGGGACAGGGGAGTGGGTGACACCGGGGAGCTGTTTTTT; CDR3aa: CAISPRDRGVGDTGELFF
d_gene: NA; abundance: NA; v_gene: TRBV28; j_gene: TRBJ1-5; CDR3nt: TGTGCCAGCAGTCAACTTGATCAGCCCCAGCATTTT; CDR3aa: CASSQLDQPQHF
d_gene: NA; abundance: NA; v_gene: TRBV29-1; j_gene: TRBJ1-2; CDR3nt: TGCAGCGTTGAAGATTTCCTCGGATCCGGTGTCCTAATAAGGGGCTATGGCTACACCTTC; CDR3aa: CSVEDFLGSGVLIRGYGYTF
d_gene: TRBD1; abundance: NA; v_gene: TRBV7-9; j_gene: TRBJ1-4; CDR3nt: TGTGCCAGCAGCGGGGGGACAGGCCTCAATGAAAAACTGTTTTTT; CDR3aa: CASSGGTGLNEKLFF
d_gene: NA; abundance: few; v_gene: TRBV7-6; j_gene: TRBJ1-1; CDR3nt: TGTGCCAGCAGCTCAAACAGGGCGAACACTGAAGCTTTCTTT; CDR3aa: CASSSNRANTEAFF
d_gene: NA; abundance: NA; v_gene: TRBV2; j_gene: TRBJ1-2; CDR3nt: TGTGCCAGCAGTGCCCACCAGGGTGGCTACACCTTC; CDR3aa: CASSAHQGGYTF
d_gene: NA; abundance: NA; v_gene: TRBV6-6; j_gene: TRBJ1-1; CDR3nt: TGTGCCAGCAGTGTGACAGGCCAGAACACTGAAGCTTTCTTT; CDR3aa: CASSVTGQNTEAFF
d_gene: NA; abundance: NA; v_gene: TRBV2; j_gene: TRBJ1-6; CDR3nt: TGTGCCAGCAGTACAGGGTCGGTTGGTTCACCCCTCCACTTT; CDR3aa: CASSTGSVGSPLHF
d_gene: TRBD1; abundance: once; v_gene: TRBV7-2; j_gene: TRBJ1-1; CDR3nt: TGTGCCAGCAGCCCTCTTCAGACAGGGGGCAGGGGAGCTTTCTTT; CDR3aa: CASSPLQTGGRGAFF
d_gene: TRBD1; abundance: NA; v_gene: TRBV28; j_gene: TRBJ2-7; CDR3nt: TGTGCCAGCAGTTCGCATAGGACAGGCCCTCGGTACGAGCAGTACTTC; CDR3aa: CASSSHRTGPRYEQYF
d_gene: NA; abundance: NA; v_gene: TRBV6-6; j_gene: TRBJ2-5; CDR3nt: TGTGCCAGCAGCTGGGGGGGCGCCCAAGAGACCCAGTACTTC; CDR3aa: CASSWGGAQETQYF
d_gene: TRBD2; abundance: NA; v_gene: TRBV7-8; j_gene: TRBJ2-1; CDR3nt: TGTGCCAGCAGCGAAAATCCCGGACTAGCGGGAAGAGGCTATGAGCAGTTCTTC; CDR3aa: CASSENPGLAGRGYEQFF
d_gene: TRBD1; abundance: NA; v_gene: TRBV15; j_gene: TRBJ2-3; CDR3nt: TGTGCCACCAGCAGAGATTTCGGGACAGGGTTGCCAGATACGCAGTATTTT; CDR3aa: CATSRDFGTGLPDTQYF
d_gene: TRBD1; abundance: NA; v_gene: TRBV2; j_gene: TRBJ2-7; CDR3nt: TGTGCCAGCAGTGGGCTCCGACCGGGACAGGGGGGGGAGCAGTACTTC; CDR3aa: CASSGLRPGQGGEQYF
d_gene: TRBD2; abundance: NA; v_gene: TRBV9; j_gene: TRBJ2-1; CDR3nt: TGTGCCAGCAGCGTAGACGTTAGCGGGAGAGGTGAGCAGTTCTTC; CDR3aa: CASSVDVSGRGEQFF
d_gene: NA; abundance: NA; v_gene: TRBV14; j_gene: TRBJ1-3; CDR3nt: TGTGCCAGCAGCCAAGTAGCGGGGGCGCGTGGAAACACCATATATTTT; CDR3aa: CASSQVAGARGNTIYF
d_gene: NA; abundance: NA; v_gene: TRBV5-1; j_gene: TRBJ2-7; CDR3nt: TGCGCCAGCAGGGCAGGGGACGAGCAGTACTTC; CDR3aa: CASRAGDEQYF
d_gene: TRBD1; abundance: few; v_gene: TRBV4-1; j_gene: TRBJ1-3; CDR3nt: TGCGCCAGCAGCCACCCTTCCAGGGGGCACTCTGGAAACACCATATATTTT; CDR3aa: CASSHPSRGHSGNTIYF
d_gene: NA; abundance: NA; v_gene: TRBV9; j_gene: TRBJ2-6; CDR3nt: TGTGCCAGCAGCCACGGGGGTGGGGCCAACGTCCTGACTTTC; CDR3aa: CASSHGGGANVLTF
d_gene: NA; abundance: few; v_gene: TRBV28; j_gene: TRBJ2-7; CDR3nt: TGTGCCAGCTTGGGAGTTGGCGAGCAGTACTTC; CDR3aa: CASLGVGEQYF
d_gene: NA; abundance: NA; v_gene: TRBV7-9; j_gene: TRBJ2-1; CDR3nt: TGTGCCAGCAGCTTTGCAGATGTCTACAATGAGCAGTTCTTC; CDR3aa: CASSFADVYNEQFF
d_gene: TRBD1; abundance: NA; v_gene: TRBV7-9; j_gene: TRBJ1-2; CDR3nt: TGTGCCAGCAGCTTAATGGGACAGCAGGGCTACACCTTC; CDR3aa: CASSLMGQQGYTF
d_gene: NA; abundance: NA; v_gene: TRBV28; j_gene: TRBJ2-7; CDR3nt: TGTGCCAGCAGCTCAACCCGCGGCAGTCCCTACGAGCAGTACTTC; CDR3aa: CASSSTRGSPYEQYF
d_gene: TRBD2; abundance: NA; v_gene: TRBV7-2; j_gene: TRBJ2-5; CDR3nt: TGTGCCAGCAGCCCAGGACTAGCGGCGTACCAAGAGACCCAGTACTTC; CDR3aa: CASSPGLAAYQETQYF
d_gene: TRBD2; abundance: NA; v_gene: TRBV11-2; j_gene: TRBJ2-7; CDR3nt: TGTGCCAGCAGCTTAGTGGGACTAGCGGCTACCGTTCCTACGAGGGAGTACTTC; CDR3aa: CASSLVGLAATVPTREYF
d_gene: NA; abundance: NA; v_gene: TRBV4-1; j_gene: TRBJ1-2; CDR3nt: TGCGCCAGCAGCCAAGGGGAACAGGGCGGATATGGCTACACCTTC; CDR3aa: CASSQGEQGGYGYTF
d_gene: TRBD1; abundance: NA; v_gene: TRBV19; j_gene: TRBJ1-4; CDR3nt: TGTGCCAGTAGTATGTTCACAGGGGGCGGAAAACTGTTTTTT; CDR3aa: CASSMFTGGGKLFF
d_gene: TRBD1; abundance: NA; v_gene: TRBV25-1; j_gene: TRBJ2-5; CDR3nt: TGTGCCAGCAGTGATCAGACAGGGACCCAAGAGACCCAGTACTTC; CDR3aa: CASSDQTGTQETQYF